The 32 T cell receptor beta chains presented below share a single source sample, sequenced in a study of control samples from healthy donors and cancer patients. TCRdb keeps only in-frame clones here, not all; method: immunoSEQ multiplex PCR. The profile shows 150,000 to 200,000 clones, 90% of them singletons. Specimen: blood. The receptors here all came from a woman between 50 and 59 years old in good health.

This sequence joins TRBV7-2 and TRBJ2-2; 7 positions agree with TRBD2. Germline CDR1 is SGHTA and CDR2 is FQGNSA. This CDR3 comprises 14 residues. The junction had 3 bases not matched to a gene; V was cut back by 4 bases and J by 4 bases. The CDR3 protein is CASSSPGGTGELFF. The CDR3 nucleotides are TGTGCCAGCAGCTCTCCGGGGGGCACCGGGGAGCTGTTTTTT.

The chain couples TRBV4-1 to TRBJ2-5; perhaps D is TRBD1 or TRBD2 (5 bases each). V lost 1 base, J lost 2 bases, and 14 bases lay in between. Germline loops: CDR1 MGHRA, CDR2 YSYEKL. The CDR3 spans 16 residues. The CDR3 DNA reads as TGCGCCAGCAGCCAAGCTCCTCCGGGACGGCAAGAGACCCAGTACTTC. Amino acid sequence: CASSQAPPGRQETQYF.

This clone was recorded once. The gene calls are TRBV19 and TRBJ1-5; D ambiguous. This CDR3 has 14 residues. CDR1 is LNHDA, CDR2 SQIVND, per germline (reference sequence). Trimming took off 6 bases at V and 3 bases at J, with 12 bases between the two ends. The CDR3 reads CASSPTYSNQPQHF. The CDR3 DNA is TGTGCCAGTAGCCCAACATACTCCAATCAGCCCCAGCATTTT.

This rearrangement joins TRBV7-9 to TRBJ2-1, with D hard to call. Per germline, CDR1 SEHNR and CDR2 FQNEAQ (reference sequence). The CDR3 is 12 amino acids. The V end lost 3 bases, the J end lost 8 bases, and 8 bases lay between the germline ends. CDR3 region: CASSFTGYEQFF. Here the CDR3 DNA reads TGTGCCAGCAGCTTTACTGGATATGAGCAGTTCTTC. Complete variable domain (other parts from reference TRBV7-9 and TRBJ2-1): DTGVSQNPRHKITKRGQNVTFRCDPISEHNRLYWYRQTLGQGPEFLTYFQNEAQLEKSRLLSDRFSAERPKGSFSTLEIQRTEQGDSAMYLCASSFTGYEQFFGPGTRLTVL.

V is TRBV16 and J is TRBJ2-1; D possibly corresponds to TRBD2 (5 bases). V dropped 3 bases and J dropped 5 bases, with 17 bases sitting between them. Germline CDR1 is KGHSY and CDR2 is FQNENV. The CDR3 is 16 residues long. CDR3 DNA sequence: TGTGCCAGCAGCCACAGAGACGGGGTTAGAAACAATGAGCAGTTCTTC. Protein sequence: CASSHRDGVRNNEQFF.

V is TRBV29-1 and J is TRBJ1-4; TRBD1 aligns across 9 bases. CDR1 and CDR2 (germline): SQVTM, ANQGSEA. V dropped 6 bases and J dropped 7; count of bases not matched to a gene: 6. This CDR3 spans 13 amino acids. CDR3 loop: CSVLQGAGEKLFF. Here the CDR3 DNA reads TGCAGCGTGCTACAGGGGGCGGGTGAAAAACTGTTTTTT.

The chain recombines TRBV7-6 with TRBJ2-5; possibly TRBD2 for D (5 bases). V was cut by 0 bases and J by 5 bases, with 13 bases left in between. The CDR3 extends over 15 amino acids. CDR1 is SGHVS, CDR2 FNYEAQ, per germline. The chain's CDR3 is CASSLATGIRETQYF. The DNA for the CDR3 is TGTGCCAGCAGCTTAGCGACGGGGATACGGGAGACCCAGTACTTC.

This sequence joins TRBV20-1 and TRBJ1-3; D uncertain. Trimming left V 3 bases short and J 0 bases short, with 12 bases between. Germline V gene data show CDR1 as DFQATT and CDR2 as SNEGSKA (reference sequence). The CDR3 loop spans 15 amino acids. Written as DNA, the CDR3 is TGCAGTGCTAGTGATCCGGTGCCCTCTGGAAACACCATATATTTT. This translates into CSASDPVPSGNTIYF.

The V and J genes are TRBV11-2 and TRBJ2-6, with D tentatively TRBD2 (6 bases). V was pared by 2 bases and J by 2 bases, with 10 bases between. The CDR3 loop spans 16 amino acids. CDR1 and CDR2 from the germline V gene are SGHAT and FQNNGV. Written as DNA, the CDR3 is TGTGCCAGCAGCTTATACGGGGAGGCTGGGGCCAACGTCCTGACTTTC. Translated, it gives CASSLYGEAGANVLTF. Together with reference TRBV11-2 and TRBJ2-6, the CDR3 gives the full variable domain: EAGVAQSPRYKIIEKRQSVAFWCNPISGHATLYWYQQILGQGPKLLIQFQNNGVVDDSQLPKDRFSAERLKGVDSTLKIQPAKLEDSAVYLCASSLYGEAGANVLTFGAGSRLTVL.

This chain uses TRBV4-3 with TRBJ2-5; D is possibly TRBD1 (5 bases). V shed 4 bases and J shed 7 bases, with 16 bases lying between them. This CDR3 is 14 amino acids long. Germline loops: CDR1 LGHNA, CDR2 YSLEER. The CDR3 spells CASSPSSRVGTQYF. The CDR3 DNA reads TGCGCCAGCAGCCCTTCGAGCAGGGTAGGGACCCAGTACTTC.

The genes are TRBV9 and TRBJ2-1; D not resolved. The CDR3 totals 11 residues. CDR1 and CDR2 (germline): SGDLS, YYNGEE. V lost 8 bases and J lost 6, with 9 bases in between. CDR3 bases: TGTGCCAGTGGCCGCTCCAATGAGCAGTTCTTC. Its translation: CASGRSNEQFF.

This rearrangement joins TRBV19 to TRBJ2-5, with 8 bases identical to TRBD1. CDR3 size: 16 residues. The germline V gene has CDR1 LNHDA and CDR2 SQIVND (reference sequence). With V trimmed by 7 bases and J by 4 bases, 14 bases remained unmatched. CDR3 nucleotides: TGTGCCAGTACGTTGACAGGGGTTCCTACAAGAGAGACCCAGTACTTC. This codes for CASTLTGVPTRETQYF.

V usage is TRBV7-2 and J usage is TRBJ1-2, with D hard to call. Trimming cost V 1 base and J 8 bases, with 8 bases left between them. Germline V CDR1 and CDR2: SGHTA, FQGNSA. This CDR3 is built from 12 residues. CDR3 sequence (DNA): TGTGCCAGCAGCTTAGAGAGTGGAGGCTACACCTTC. It is translated as CASSLESGGYTF.

In this sample, this clone turned up once. The chain links TRBV4-3 to TRBJ2-2; no clear D. CDR1 is LGHNA, CDR2 YSLEER, per germline. V was shortened by 5 bases and J by 1 base, with 8 bases between the two germline ends. The CDR3 has 14 amino acids. CDR3 DNA: TGCGCCAGCAGCTTGTGGGGGAACACCGGGGAGCTGTTTTTT. The encoded protein is CASSLWGNTGELFF.

The V call is TRBV24-1, the J call TRBJ2-3, with D tentatively TRBD2 (7 bases). This CDR3 has 18 amino acids. Germline assignment: CDR1 KGHDR and CDR2 SFDVKD. Trimming removed 2 bases at V and 0 bases at J, with 17 bases between. This CDR3 reads CATSDSGGRRRSTDTQYF. The CDR3 bases are TGTGCCACCAGTGATTCCGGGGGGCGGCGCAGAAGCACAGATACGCAGTATTTT.

The chain carries TRBV30 and TRBJ1-2; D perhaps matches TRBD1 (6 bases). The CDR3 runs to 15 residues. V dropped 1 base and J dropped 3 bases, with 15 bases sitting between them. Per germline, CDR1 GTSNPN and CDR2 SVGIG (reference sequence). CDR3 DNA sequence: TGTGCCTGGAGTGCGACTCGACAGGCTGACTATGGCTACACCTTC. This translates into CAWSATRQADYGYTF.

The chain combines TRBV6-5 with TRBJ1-1, with D tentatively TRBD1 (5 bases). V was trimmed by 4 bases and J by 2 bases, leaving 8 bases between them. Germline V gives CDR1 MNHEY, CDR2 SVGAGI. The CDR3 has 13 residues. The CDR3 DNA follows: TGTGCCAGCAGTTGGGGGGTCAACACTGAAGCTTTCTTT. Its protein product is CASSWGVNTEAFF.

This chain joins TRBV27 and TRBJ1-5; the match to TRBD1 covers 9 bases. This CDR3 is 16 amino acids long. The germline V gene encodes CDR1 MNHEY and CDR2 SMNVEV (reference sequence). After removal of 6 bases from V and 4 bases from J, the junction contained 10 bases not matched to a gene. The CDR3 sequence: CASRVQGALGNQPQHF. The CDR3, as DNA: TGTGCCAGCAGAGTACAGGGGGCGCTGGGAAATCAGCCCCAGCATTTT.

This clone was recorded once. The chain joins TRBV7-8 to TRBJ2-5; D is unresolved. Per the germline V gene, CDR1 is SGHVS and CDR2 is FQNEAQ. Trimming took off 7 bases at V and 4 bases at J, with 13 bases between the two ends. This CDR3 contains 13 residues. CDR3 region: CASTTGYGETQYF. The CDR3 DNA follows: TGTGCCAGCACTACGGGCTATGGAGAGACCCAGTACTTC.

This clone was observed a few times. V and J are TRBV5-8 and TRBJ2-3, with D unclear. V dropped 1 base and J dropped 5 bases, with 8 bases sitting between them. Germline lookup yields CDR1 SGHTS and CDR2 YDEGEE. This CDR3 region has 13 residues. Here the CDR3 reads CASSLTAKDTQYF. In DNA, the CDR3 is TGTGCCAGCAGCTTGACAGCCAAAGATACGCAGTATTTT.

The CDR3: CATSRDPTPGYNEQFF. DNA for the CDR3: TGTGCCACCAGCAGAGATCCAACCCCCGGATACAATGAGCAGTTCTTC. The gene calls are TRBV15 and TRBJ2-1; no firm D call. CDR3 length equals 16 residues. The V and J ends lost 0 bases and 4 bases respectively, with 13 bases between them. Germline CDR1 and CDR2: LNHNV and YYDKDF (reference sequence).

The chain employs TRBV7-8 and TRBJ2-7; D may be TRBD1 (5 bases). Between the trimmed V and J ends, which lost 1 base and 6 bases, there was a span of 7 bases. Germline V gene sequence: CDR1 SGHVS, CDR2 FQNEAQ. The CDR3 has 12 residues. CDR3 sequence reads: CASSLVRGEQYF. As DNA, the CDR3 is TGTGCCAGCAGCTTAGTAAGGGGCGAGCAGTACTTC.

This chain links TRBV3-1 (or the pseudogene TRBV3-2) with TRBJ2-1; D is possibly TRBD1 (6 bases). The CDR3 totals 12 residues. V was cut by 6 bases and J by 6 bases, with 9 bases left in between. Per the germline V gene, CDR1 is LGHDT and CDR2 is YNNKEL (reference sequence). CDR3 loop: CASREGGNEQFF. CDR3 DNA: TGTGCCAGCAGAGAAGGGGGCAATGAGCAGTTCTTC.

The rearrangement uses TRBV5-4 and TRBJ2-5, with 9 positions matching TRBD1. V was pared by 4 bases and J by 3 bases, with 4 bases of the junction left unmatched. Germline V gene sequence: CDR1 SGHNT, CDR2 YYREEE (reference sequence). The CDR3 extends over 14 amino acids. CDR3 region: CASSVRDREETQYF. Written as DNA, the CDR3 is TGTGCCAGCAGCGTCCGGGACAGGGAAGAGACCCAGTACTTC.

This rearrangement joins TRBV19 to TRBJ2-7; TRBD1 aligns across 9 bases. CDR1 and CDR2 (germline): LNHDA, SQIVND (reference sequence). The CDR3 extends over 14 amino acids. Losses at the gene ends were 3 bases for V and 2 bases for J; bases not matched to a gene: 2. The CDR3 nucleotides are TGTGCCAGTAGTATCGGGACAGGGCCCTACGAGCAGTACTTC. As protein: CASSIGTGPYEQYF.

In its sample, this clone was seen once. V gene TRBV30 combines with J gene TRBJ2-6; 7 nucleotides match TRBD2. The CDR3 extends over 16 amino acids. Trimming took 4 bases from V and 2 from J; bases not matched to a gene: 8. Germline V gene data show CDR1 as GTSNPN and CDR2 as SVGIG (reference sequence). CDR3 region: CAWTSGVKAGANVLTF. The DNA of the CDR3 is TGTGCCTGGACTAGCGGAGTGAAGGCTGGGGCCAACGTCCTGACTTTC.

The chain uses TRBV18 and TRBJ2-1, with 14 bases that match TRBD2. CDR3 length equals 16 residues. CDR1 is KGHSH and CDR2 is LQKENI in the germline V gene. The trim removed 3 bases at V and 8 bases at J, leaving 6 bases unmatched. The CDR3 DNA reads as TGTGCCAGCTCACCCCGGACTAGCGGGGGGTTGGATGAGCAGTTCTTC. This encodes CASSPRTSGGLDEQFF.

This chain joins TRBV29-1 and TRBJ1-1, with a tentative D call TRBD1 (6 bases). Germline loops: CDR1 SQVTM, CDR2 ANQGSEA. The CDR3 runs to 12 residues. CDR3 protein: CICGGAGTEAFF. As DNA, the CDR3 is TGCATTTGTGGGGGGGCGGGCACTGAAGCTTTCTTT.

The gene calls are TRBV6-2 or TRBV6-3 and TRBJ2-6; D is unresolved. Germline-derived CDR1 and CDR2 are MNHEY and SVGEGT. The length of the CDR3 is 16 residues. Trimming shortened V by 5 bases and J by 0 bases, and 11 bases separated the two germline ends. Written as DNA, the CDR3 is TGTGCCAGCAGTCCCTTGGGGTCCTCTGGGGCCAACGTCCTGACTTTC. Amino acids: CASSPLGSSGANVLTF.

The gene calls are TRBV3-1 (or the pseudogene TRBV3-2) and TRBJ1-2, with D possibly being TRBD1 (6 bases). The V end was cut by 1 base, the J end by 4 bases, with 10 bases between. Germline values: CDR1 LGHDT, CDR2 YNNKEL (reference sequence). The CDR3 length is 14 residues. The CDR3 reads CASSQVGGSYGYTF. The CDR3 DNA reads as TGTGCCAGCAGCCAAGTAGGGGGTTCCTATGGCTACACCTTC.

This clone was counted between two and nine times. V is TRBV20-1 and J is TRBJ2-1; D might be TRBD2 (5 bases). CDR1 is DFQATT, CDR2 SNEGSKA, per germline (reference sequence). Between the trimmed V and J ends, which lost 5 bases and 10 bases, there was a span of 9 bases. The CDR3 runs 10 residues. The CDR3 bases are TGCAGTGCTTACGAGGGAGAGCAGTTCTTC. Protein sequence: CSAYEGEQFF.

This chain uses TRBV28 with TRBJ2-7; D unclear. The germline V gene has CDR1 MDHEN and CDR2 SYDVKM. V was pared by 2 bases and J by 3 bases, with 20 bases between. CDR3 size: 17 residues. DNA for the CDR3: TGTGCCAGCAGTTTACGGGTGGCTTGGGTCTTGAACTACGAGCAGTACTTC. Encoded protein: CASSLRVAWVLNYEQYF.